The entry below describes one T cell receptor beta chain. The antigen is not known. TCR beta CDR3 region amplification was performed from RNA transcripts. The study used the HTBI primer set for a first-round RT-PCR of the TCR CDR3. TCRdb itself ran the multiplex PCR reads through MiXCR, one entry per CDR3 protein. This table has fewer than 900,000 distinct CDR3 sequences, approximately 19% appearing once. The sample originates from a study of T cells in Graves' hyperthyroidism and ophthalmopathy. Trimming stripped 3 bases from V and 2 bases from J, with 14 bases between. The germline CDR1 and CDR2 sequences are LNHDA and SQIVND (reference sequence). CDR3 length: 16 amino acids. Study outcomes and limitations: Ophthalmopathy was distinguished from stable hyperthyroidism by 13 V-J signatures.

Orbital computed tomography, thyroid ultrasound, serum thyroxine and TRAb, and clinical symptoms together informed the diagnoses. The source of this sequence is a woman aged 50 to 60 with Graves' hyperthyroidism that later progressed to Graves' ophthalmopathy. Source material: blood. This chain uses TRBV19 with TRBJ1-5, with D maybe TRBD1 (5 bases). This chain's CDR3 is CASSMSPRAGNQPQHF. The CDR3 coding sequence is TGTGCCAGTAGTATGAGTCCCAGGGCGGGCAATCAGCCCCAGCATTTT.